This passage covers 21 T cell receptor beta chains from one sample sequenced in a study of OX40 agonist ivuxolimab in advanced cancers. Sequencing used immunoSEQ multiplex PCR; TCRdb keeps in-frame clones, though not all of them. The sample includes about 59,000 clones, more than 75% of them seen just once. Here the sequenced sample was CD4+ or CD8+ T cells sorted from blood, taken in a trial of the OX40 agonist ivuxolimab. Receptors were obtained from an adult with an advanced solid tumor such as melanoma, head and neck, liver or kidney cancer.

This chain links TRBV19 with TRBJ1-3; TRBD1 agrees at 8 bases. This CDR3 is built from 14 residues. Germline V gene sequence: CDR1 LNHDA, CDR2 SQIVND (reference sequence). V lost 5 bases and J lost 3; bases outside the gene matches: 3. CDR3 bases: TGTGCCAGTAGTGCCGGACAGGGTGGAAACACCATATATTTT. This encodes CASSAGQGGNTIYF.

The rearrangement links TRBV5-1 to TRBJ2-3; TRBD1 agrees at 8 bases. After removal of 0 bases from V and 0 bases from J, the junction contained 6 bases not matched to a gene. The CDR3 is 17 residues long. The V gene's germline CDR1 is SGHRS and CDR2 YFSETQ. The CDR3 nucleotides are TGCGCCAGCAGCTTGGGCTGGACAGGGAGTAGCACAGATACGCAGTATTTT. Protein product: CASSLGWTGSSTDTQYF.

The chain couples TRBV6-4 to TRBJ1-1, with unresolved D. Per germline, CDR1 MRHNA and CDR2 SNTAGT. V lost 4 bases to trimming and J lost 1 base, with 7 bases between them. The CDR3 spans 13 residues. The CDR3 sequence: CASSVNENTEAFF. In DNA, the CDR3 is TGTGCCAGCAGTGTAAATGAGAACACTGAAGCTTTCTTT.

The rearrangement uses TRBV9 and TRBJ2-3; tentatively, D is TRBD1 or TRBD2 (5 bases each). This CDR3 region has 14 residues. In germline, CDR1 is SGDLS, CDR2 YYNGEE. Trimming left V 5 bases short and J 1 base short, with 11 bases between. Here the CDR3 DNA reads TGTGCCAGCAGTATGGGGGTTCGCACAGATACGCAGTATTTT. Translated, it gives CASSMGVRTDTQYF.

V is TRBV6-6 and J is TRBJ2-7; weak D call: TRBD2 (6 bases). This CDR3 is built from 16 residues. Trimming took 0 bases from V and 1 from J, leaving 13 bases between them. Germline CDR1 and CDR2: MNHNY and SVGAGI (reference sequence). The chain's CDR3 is CASSYSMGGGSYEQYF. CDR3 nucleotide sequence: TGTGCCAGCAGTTACTCGATGGGAGGAGGATCCTACGAGCAGTACTTC.

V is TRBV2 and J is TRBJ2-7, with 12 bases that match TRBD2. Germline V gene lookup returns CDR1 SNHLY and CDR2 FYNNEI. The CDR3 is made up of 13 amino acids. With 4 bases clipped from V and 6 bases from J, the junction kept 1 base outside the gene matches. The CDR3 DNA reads TGTGCCAGCAGTGCGACTAGCGGGAGCGAGCAGTACTTC. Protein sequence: CASSATSGSEQYF. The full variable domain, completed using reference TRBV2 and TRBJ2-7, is EPEVTQTPSHQVTQMGQEVILRCVPISNHLYFYWYRQILGQKVEFLVSFYNNEISEKSEIFDDQFSVERPDGSNFTLKIRSTKLEDSAMYFCASSATSGSEQYFGPGTRLTVT.

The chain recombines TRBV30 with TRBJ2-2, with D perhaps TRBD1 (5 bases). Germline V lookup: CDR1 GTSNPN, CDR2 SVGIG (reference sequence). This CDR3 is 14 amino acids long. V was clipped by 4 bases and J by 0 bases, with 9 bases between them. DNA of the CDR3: TGTGCCTGGATCACAGGAGCGAACACCGGGGAGCTGTTTTTT. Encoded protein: CAWITGANTGELFF.

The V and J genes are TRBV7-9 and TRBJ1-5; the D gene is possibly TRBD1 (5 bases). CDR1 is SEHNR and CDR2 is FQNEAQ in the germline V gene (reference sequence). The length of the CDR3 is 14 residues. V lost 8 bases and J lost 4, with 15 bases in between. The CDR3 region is CASGDSLANQPQHF. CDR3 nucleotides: TGTGCCAGCGGTGACAGTCTTGCTAATCAGCCCCAGCATTTT.

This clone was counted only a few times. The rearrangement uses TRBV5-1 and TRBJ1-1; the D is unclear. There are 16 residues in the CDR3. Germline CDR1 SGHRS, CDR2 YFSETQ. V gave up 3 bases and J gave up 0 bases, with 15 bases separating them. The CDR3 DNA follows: TGCGCCAGCAGCTCCCAGCCGGATAATCTGAACACTGAAGCTTTCTTT. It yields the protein CASSSQPDNLNTEAFF. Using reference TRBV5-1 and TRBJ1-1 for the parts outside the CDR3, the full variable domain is KAGVTQTPRYLIKTRGQQVTLSCSPISGHRSVSWYQQTPGQGLQFLFEYFSETQRNKGNFPGRFSGRQFSNSRSEMNVSTLELGDSALYLCASSSQPDNLNTEAFFGQGTRLTVV.

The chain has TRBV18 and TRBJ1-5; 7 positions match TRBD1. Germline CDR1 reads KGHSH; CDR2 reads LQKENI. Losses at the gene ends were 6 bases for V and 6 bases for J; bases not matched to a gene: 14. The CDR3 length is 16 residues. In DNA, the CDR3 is TGTGCCAGCTCGGCGACAGGGACTGGTCTCGGTCAGCCCCAGCATTTT. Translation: CASSATGTGLGQPQHF.

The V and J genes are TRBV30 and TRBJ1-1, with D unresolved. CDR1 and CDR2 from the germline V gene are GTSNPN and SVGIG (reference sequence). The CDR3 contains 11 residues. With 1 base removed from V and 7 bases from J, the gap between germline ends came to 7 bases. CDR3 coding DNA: TGTGCCTGGAGTGGACGGAGTGAAGCTTTCTTT. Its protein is CAWSGRSEAFF.

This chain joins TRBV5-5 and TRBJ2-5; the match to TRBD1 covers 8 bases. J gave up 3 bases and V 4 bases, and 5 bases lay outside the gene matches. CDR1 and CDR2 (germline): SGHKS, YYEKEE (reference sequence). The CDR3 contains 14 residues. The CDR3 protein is CASSPTGDKETQYF. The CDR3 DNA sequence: TGTGCCAGCAGCCCGACAGGGGACAAAGAGACCCAGTACTTC.

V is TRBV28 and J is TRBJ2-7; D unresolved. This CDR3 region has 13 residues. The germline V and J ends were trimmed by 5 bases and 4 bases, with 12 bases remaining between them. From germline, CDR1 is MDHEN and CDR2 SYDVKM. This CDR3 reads CASSPASTYEQYF. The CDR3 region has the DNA TGTGCCAGCAGTCCCGCGTCAACTTACGAGCAGTACTTC.

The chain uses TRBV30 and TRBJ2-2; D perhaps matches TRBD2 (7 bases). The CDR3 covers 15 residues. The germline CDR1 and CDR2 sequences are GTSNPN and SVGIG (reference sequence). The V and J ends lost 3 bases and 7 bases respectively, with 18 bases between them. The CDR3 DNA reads TGTGCCTGGAGGGTACTTGGGGGGGCCGGCGGGGAGCTGTTTTTT. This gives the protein CAWRVLGGAGGELFF.

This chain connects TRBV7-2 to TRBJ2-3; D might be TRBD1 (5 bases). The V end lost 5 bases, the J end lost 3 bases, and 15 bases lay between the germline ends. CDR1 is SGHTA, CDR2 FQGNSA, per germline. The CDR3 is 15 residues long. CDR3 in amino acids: CASSPDSLGTDTQYF. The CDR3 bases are TGTGCCAGCAGCCCCGACAGTCTGGGGACAGATACGCAGTATTTT.

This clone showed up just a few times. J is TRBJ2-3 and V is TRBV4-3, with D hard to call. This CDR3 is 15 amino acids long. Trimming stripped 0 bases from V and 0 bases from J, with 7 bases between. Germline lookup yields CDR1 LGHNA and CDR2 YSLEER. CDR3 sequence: CASSQDSTSTDTQYF. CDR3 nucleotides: TGCGCCAGCAGCCAAGATAGTACTAGCACAGATACGCAGTATTTT.

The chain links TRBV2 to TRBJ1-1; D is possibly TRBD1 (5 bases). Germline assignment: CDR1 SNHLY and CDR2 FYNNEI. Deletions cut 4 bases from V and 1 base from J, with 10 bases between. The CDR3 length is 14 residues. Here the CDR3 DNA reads TGTGCCAGCAGTGTCGGGGGACCGAACACTGAAGCTTTCTTT. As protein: CASSVGGPNTEAFF.

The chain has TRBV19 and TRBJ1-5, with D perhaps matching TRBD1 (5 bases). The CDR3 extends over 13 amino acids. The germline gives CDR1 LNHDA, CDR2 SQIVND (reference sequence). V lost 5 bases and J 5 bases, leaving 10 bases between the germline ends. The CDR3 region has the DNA TGTGCCAGTAGTCTCCGGGACTATCAGCCCCAGCATTTT. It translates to CASSLRDYQPQHF.

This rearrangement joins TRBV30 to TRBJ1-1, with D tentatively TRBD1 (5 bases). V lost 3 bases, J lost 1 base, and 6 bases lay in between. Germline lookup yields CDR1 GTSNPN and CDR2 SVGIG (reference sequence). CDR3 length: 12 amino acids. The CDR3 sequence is CAWRRGNTEAFF. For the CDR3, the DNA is TGTGCCTGGAGAAGGGGGAACACTGAAGCTTTCTTT.

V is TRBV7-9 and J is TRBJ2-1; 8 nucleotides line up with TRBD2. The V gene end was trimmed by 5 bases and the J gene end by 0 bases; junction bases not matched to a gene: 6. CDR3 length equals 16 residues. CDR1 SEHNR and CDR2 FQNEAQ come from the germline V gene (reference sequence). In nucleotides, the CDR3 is TGTGCCAGCAGCCCGCCCAGCGGGAGCTCCTACAATGAGCAGTTCTTC. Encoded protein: CASSPPSGSSYNEQFF.

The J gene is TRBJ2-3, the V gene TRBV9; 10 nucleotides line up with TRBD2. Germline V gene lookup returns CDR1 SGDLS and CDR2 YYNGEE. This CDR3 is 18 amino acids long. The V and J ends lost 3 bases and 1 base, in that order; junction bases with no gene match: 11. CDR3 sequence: CASSALSASGRGTDTQYF. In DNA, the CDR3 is TGTGCCAGCAGCGCACTCTCAGCTAGCGGGAGAGGCACAGATACGCAGTATTTT.